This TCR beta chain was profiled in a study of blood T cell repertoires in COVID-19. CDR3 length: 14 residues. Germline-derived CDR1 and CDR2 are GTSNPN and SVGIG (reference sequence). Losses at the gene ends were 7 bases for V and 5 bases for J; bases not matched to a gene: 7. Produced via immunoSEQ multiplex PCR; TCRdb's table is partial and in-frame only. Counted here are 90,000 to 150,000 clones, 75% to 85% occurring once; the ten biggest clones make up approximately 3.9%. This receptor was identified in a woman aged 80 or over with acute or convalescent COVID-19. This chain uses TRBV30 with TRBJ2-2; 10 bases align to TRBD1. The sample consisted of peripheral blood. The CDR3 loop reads CAFRQGAETGELFF. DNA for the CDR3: TGTGCCTTCAGACAGGGGGCAGAGACCGGGGAGCTGTTTTTT. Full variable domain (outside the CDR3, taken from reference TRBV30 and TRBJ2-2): SQTIHQWPATLVQPVGSPLSLECTVEGTSNPNLYWYRQAAGRGLQLLFYSVGIGQISSEVPQNLSASRPQDRQFILSSKKLLLSDSGFYLCAFRQGAETGELFFGEGSRLTVL.